A single sample is the source of the 21 T cell receptor beta chains below, sequenced in a study of T cells in Graves' hyperthyroidism and ophthalmopathy. RNA transcripts were the template for amplifying TCR beta CDR3 regions. Using the HTBI primer set, a first-round RT-PCR was run on the TCR CDR3. TCRdb reprocessed the multiplex PCR reads with MiXCR, giving one entry per CDR3 protein. The sample has around 800,000 distinct CDR3 sequences; 35% to 45% are singletons. Sequenced input: blood. The receptors stem from a man between 18 and 29 years old with Graves' hyperthyroidism.

The chain joins TRBV5-4 to TRBJ1-4; 10 bases agree with TRBD1. The CDR3 consists of 14 residues. Trimming cost V 5 bases and J 10 bases; bases outside gene matches: 8. The germline CDR1 and CDR2 sequences are SGHNT and YYREEE (reference sequence). The CDR3, as DNA: TGTGCCAGCAGGGGGACAGGGGCACAGGGAAAACTGTTTTTT. Translating gives CASRGTGAQGKLFF.

In its sample, this clonotype was seen once. The chain has TRBV4-1 and TRBJ2-7, with D tentatively TRBD2 (5 bases). Germline loops: CDR1 MGHRA, CDR2 YSYEKL. V lost 1 base and J lost 2, with 15 bases in between. The CDR3 has 16 residues. CDR3 protein: CASSQGWFGGPYEQYF. In nucleotides, the CDR3 is TGCGCCAGCAGCCAAGGATGGTTCGGAGGACCCTACGAGCAGTACTTC.

About this clonotype itself: A single base separates this from a much larger clone, so it may be a read error. The chain has TRBV7-2 and TRBJ2-5; D could derive from TRBD1 or TRBD2 (6 bases each). In germline, CDR1 is SGHTA, CDR2 FQGNSA. The CDR3 totals 16 residues. CDR3 coding DNA: TGTGCCAGCAGCCCTGGGGGGCCGGGATGGGCAGAGACCCGGTACTTC. Protein: CASSPGGPGWAETRYF.

This clonotype was counted only a few times. This sequence joins TRBV12-3 or TRBV12-4 and TRBJ1-4, with unresolved D. Trimming cost V 4 bases and J 7 bases, with 13 bases left between them. The CDR3 contains 14 residues. CDR3: CASSYSGLGEKLFF. The CDR3, as DNA: TGTGCCAGCAGTTACTCTGGGTTGGGTGAAAAACTGTTTTTT.

The DNA for the CDR3 is TGTGCCAGCTCACGGAAGGAGAACTATGGCTACACCTTC. Encoded protein: CASSRKENYGYTF. The rearrangement links TRBV18 to TRBJ1-2; no clear D. Germline V gives CDR1 KGHSH, CDR2 LQKENI. This CDR3 is built from 13 residues. Trimming pared 4 bases from V and 2 bases from J, leaving 8 bases between.

The chain recombines TRBV4-1 with TRBJ1-4; D is uncertain. The CDR3 is made up of 13 amino acids. Germline V gene sequence: CDR1 MGHRA, CDR2 YSYEKL. Between the trimmed V and J ends, which lost 5 bases and 8 bases, there was a span of 12 bases. CDR3 bases: TGCGCCAGCAGCGTTCGGGTGGGCGAAAAACTGTTTTTT. Translated, it gives CASSVRVGEKLFF.

This clonotype was detected many times. The V and J genes are TRBV10-3 and TRBJ1-2, with D hard to call. Trimming left V 3 bases short and J 6 bases short, with 11 bases between. The CDR3 has 13 amino acids. Germline CDR1 ENHRY, CDR2 SYGVKD. The CDR3: CAISEYGFHGYTF. CDR3 nucleotides: TGTGCCATCAGTGAATACGGCTTCCATGGCTACACCTTC.

V gene TRBV12-3 or TRBV12-4 combines with J gene TRBJ2-6, with D perhaps matching TRBD2 (6 bases). The CDR3 is 19 amino acids. The V and J ends lost 5 bases and 0 bases respectively, with 20 bases between them. CDR3 nucleotides: TGTGCCAGCAGTCCAACCTCCGGGACTCCGAGCTCTGGGGCCAACGTCCTGACTTTC. This translates into CASSPTSGTPSSGANVLTF.

As for this clonotype: A much larger clonotype is one base distant, so this may be a read error. The V gene is TRBV7-9, the J gene TRBJ1-2; TRBD1 is a possible D gene (6 bases). The length of the CDR3 is 13 residues. Germline V lookup: CDR1 SEHNR, CDR2 FQNEAQ (reference sequence). This CDR3 reads CAGSQGTNYGYTF. The CDR3 region has the DNA TGTGCCGGCAGCCAGGGGACCAACTATGGCTACACCTTC. Based on the CDR3 plus reference TRBV7-9 and TRBJ1-2, the full variable domain is DTGVSQNPRHKITKRGQNVTFRCDPISEHNRLYWYRQTLGQGPEFLTYFQNEAQLEKSRLLSDRFSAERPKGSFSTLEIQRTEQGDSAMYLCAGSQGTNYGYTFGSGTRLTVV.

CDR3 region: CASSRTDGGTEAFF. The CDR3 nucleotides read TGCGCCAGCAGCCGGACGGACGGGGGCACTGAAGCTTTCTTT. The rearrangement links TRBV10-2 to TRBJ1-1; the D gene is possibly TRBD1 (5 bases). Between the trimmed V and J ends, which lost 6 bases and 4 bases, there was a span of 15 bases. The CDR3 loop spans 14 amino acids. Germline-derived CDR1 and CDR2 are WSHSY and SAAADI.

The J gene is TRBJ1-5, the V gene TRBV12-3 or TRBV12-4, with 8 bases aligning to TRBD1. V lost 6 bases and J lost 5; bases outside the gene matches: 12. The length of the CDR3 is 16 residues. As DNA, the CDR3 is TGTGCCAGCAGCTTAAACCCCGGGACAGGTGATCAGCCCCAGCATTTT. Its protein product is CASSLNPGTGDQPQHF.

This clonotype was counted only a few times. This chain links TRBV7-9 with TRBJ1-1, with 11 bases identical to TRBD1. Germline CDR1 is SEHNR and CDR2 is FQNEAQ (reference sequence). There are 17 residues in the CDR3. V was clipped by 5 bases and J by 1 base; unmatched bases: 9. The DNA for the CDR3 is TGTGCCAGCAGCCTCCCAGGCGGGACAGGGGGGAACACTGAAGCTTTCTTT. Translated, it gives CASSLPGGTGGNTEAFF.

V usage is TRBV6-1 and J usage is TRBJ1-1, with 11 bases aligning to TRBD1. Per germline, CDR1 MNHNS and CDR2 SASEGT. The J segment lost 1 base and the V segment lost 7 bases, leaving 5 bases of the junction unmatched. The CDR3 is made up of 15 amino acids. CDR3 coding DNA: TGTGCCAGCACTCAGGACAGGGGGCGGAACACTGAAGCTTTCTTT. This translates into CASTQDRGRNTEAFF.

Points on this clonotype: One end of the junction is discordant with germline, which a read error may explain. The rearrangement joins TRBV10-3 to TRBJ1-5; D remains unclear. This CDR3 is 14 amino acids long. Germline loops: CDR1 ENHRY, CDR2 SYGVKD. The CDR3 coding sequence is TGTGCCAGCAGTTCTATGGACAGCAATCAGCCCCAGCATTTT. Protein product: CASSSMDSNQPQHF.

This rearrangement joins TRBV7-9 to TRBJ1-3, with TRBD1 as a possible D gene (5 bases). The CDR3 totals 14 residues. The V gene's germline CDR1 is SEHNR and CDR2 FQNEAQ (reference sequence). V shed 5 bases and J shed 7 bases, with 15 bases lying between them. CDR3 sequence reads: CASSPGMGENTIYF. CDR3 DNA: TGTGCCAGCAGCCCCGGTATGGGGGAGAACACCATATATTTT.

This clonotype was seen only a few times. The V and J genes are TRBV11-2 and TRBJ2-2; 7 nucleotides align to TRBD2. Trimming removed 5 bases from V and 6 bases from J; junction bases left unmatched: 9. CDR1 and CDR2 from the germline V gene are SGHAT and FQNNGV. There are 15 residues in the CDR3. The CDR3 nucleotides read TGTGCCAGCAGCGCCCTGCGGGGGAAGGCCGGGGAGCTGTTTTTT. This translates into CASSALRGKAGELFF.

This chain uses TRBV6-1 with TRBJ1-1; D is uncertain. Germline loops: CDR1 MNHNS, CDR2 SASEGT. The CDR3 has 14 residues. The V and J ends lost 6 bases and 4 bases respectively, with 15 bases between them. CDR3 residues: CASSRREESTEAFF. In DNA, the CDR3 is TGTGCCAGCAGCCGCCGGGAGGAAAGCACTGAAGCTTTCTTT.

This clonotype was observed a few times. The CDR3 nucleotides are TGTGCCAGCAGCTCGGCTGGACAGGCGGAGCAGAATCAGCCCCAGCATTTT. This codes for CASSSAGQAEQNQPQHF. The chain links TRBV7-9 to TRBJ1-5; 7 bases are a match to TRBD1. The CDR3 is 17 amino acids. Per the germline V gene, CDR1 is SEHNR and CDR2 is FQNEAQ (reference sequence). Losses at the gene ends were 4 bases for V and 4 bases for J; bases not matched to a gene: 13.

Note on this clonotype: At one boundary the junction diverges from the germline segment, which might be a read error. This chain links TRBV10-3 with TRBJ1-6; 8 nucleotides agree with TRBD1. Germline-derived CDR1 and CDR2 are ENHRY and SYGVKD. This CDR3 is built from 16 residues. CDR3 protein: CASSYSMGTGYSPLHF. The CDR3 DNA reads as TGTGCCAGCAGTTACTCGATGGGGACAGGTTATTCACCCCTCCACTTT.

This clonotype was observed at least ten times. V gene TRBV10-3 combines with J gene TRBJ1-1; the D gene is possibly TRBD1 (5 bases). The CDR3 length is 13 residues. Germline V gene data show CDR1 as ENHRY and CDR2 as SYGVKD. CDR3 residues: CASHGGGDTEAFF. DNA of the CDR3: TGTGCGAGTCACGGGGGAGGTGACACTGAAGCTTTCTTT.

In this sample, this clonotype turned up a few times. The CDR3 sequence: CASSLSDRLNTEAFF. In DNA, the CDR3 is TGTGCCAGCAGCCTTTCCGACAGACTGAACACTGAAGCTTTCTTT. The chain joins TRBV7-9 to TRBJ1-1; D is possibly TRBD1 (5 bases). V lost 5 bases and J 0 bases, leaving 13 bases between the germline ends. The V gene's germline CDR1 is SEHNR and CDR2 FQNEAQ (reference sequence). The CDR3 runs to 15 residues.